This paragraph reports one T cell receptor (beta chain). This entry belongs to a study of identifying expanded T cells in peripheral blood. Using immunoSEQ multiplex PCR, the repertoire was profiled, and TCRdb retains in-frame clones only, with some absent. This sample has tens of thousands of clones, with 70% to 90% found just once. The CDR3 is made up of 16 amino acids. The J segment lost 5 bases and the V segment lost 5 bases, leaving 11 bases of the junction unmatched. Germline V gene lookup returns CDR1 MDHEN and CDR2 SYDVKM. The receptor comes from a person aged 18 to 70 in good health. The sample taken for sequencing was blood. The V and J genes are TRBV28 and TRBJ2-5, with 10 bases identical to TRBD2. In DNA, the CDR3 is TGTGCCAGCAGTCGTATCCCGAGCGGGAGGGAGGAGACCCAGTACTTC. Amino acid sequence: CASSRIPSGREETQYF.